Below are 18 T cell receptor beta chains sequenced from a single sample in a study of T cells in Graves' hyperthyroidism and ophthalmopathy. There were TCR beta CDR3 regions amplified from RNA transcripts. Researchers ran a first-round RT-PCR on the TCR CDR3 using the HTBI primer set. TCRdb reanalysed the multiplex PCR reads using MiXCR and keeps one entry per CDR3 protein. The sample yields hundreds of thousands of distinct CDR3 sequences, over 35% seen once. The sequenced material came from blood. The origin of the receptors is a man younger than 30 with Graves' hyperthyroidism.

This clonotype was found a few times. This sequence joins TRBV9 and TRBJ1-1; weak D call: TRBD1 (6 bases). Germline V lookup: CDR1 SGDLS, CDR2 YYNGEE. V was trimmed by 4 bases and J by 1 base, leaving 11 bases between them. The CDR3 loop spans 14 amino acids. Here the CDR3 reads CASSQRQANTEAFF. Written as DNA, the CDR3 is TGTGCCAGCAGCCAGCGACAGGCGAACACTGAAGCTTTCTTT.

This clonotype showed up just once. The chain combines TRBV10-3 with TRBJ1-4; 7 bases line up with TRBD1. Looked up from germline, CDR1 is ENHRY and CDR2 is SYGVKD. The CDR3 has 12 residues. With 10 bases clipped from V and 4 bases from J, the junction kept 3 bases outside the gene matches. In DNA, the CDR3 is TGTGCCACCGGGACAGATAATGAAAAACTGTTTTTT. Translated: CATGTDNEKLFF.

V and J are TRBV20-1 and TRBJ1-1, with TRBD1 as a possible D gene (5 bases). The CDR3 has 15 amino acids. Trimming removed 2 bases at V and 5 bases at J, with 18 bases between. CDR1 and CDR2 from the germline V gene are DFQATT and SNEGSKA (reference sequence). CDR3 bases: TGCAGTGCTAGAAGCTATAGGTTGGGGGAGACTGAAGCTTTCTTT. It yields the protein CSARSYRLGETEAFF.

This clonotype was counted a few times. This chain connects TRBV19 to TRBJ2-2; D gene unclear. The CDR3 runs to 12 residues. Germline CDR1 reads LNHDA; CDR2 reads SQIVND (reference sequence). V lost 5 bases, J lost 7 bases, and 8 bases lay in between. CDR3 in amino acids: CASSFRLGELFF. The CDR3 coding sequence is TGTGCCAGTAGTTTTAGACTCGGGGAGCTGTTTTTT.

Points on this clonotype: With a much larger clone just one base away, this may be a read error. The chain recombines TRBV15 with TRBJ2-5; the D gene is possibly TRBD2 (6 bases). The V gene's germline CDR1 is LNHNV and CDR2 YYDKDF (reference sequence). The CDR3 has 15 amino acids. This CDR3 is CAASRTGTGKETQYF. The CDR3 coding sequence is TGTGCCGCCAGCAGAACCGGGACTGGGAAAGAGACCCAGTACTTC.

This sequence joins TRBV20-1 and TRBJ1-5; D remains ambiguous. This CDR3 region has 12 residues. V lost 1 base and J 3 bases, leaving 4 bases between the germline ends. Germline-derived CDR1 and CDR2 are DFQATT and SNEGSKA (reference sequence). CDR3 sequence: CSARAYNQPQHF. CDR3 sequence (DNA): TGCAGTGCTAGAGCTTACAATCAGCCCCAGCATTTT.

This clonotype was observed at least ten times. The rearrangement links TRBV2 to TRBJ2-2; no clear D. V lost 6 bases and J 5 bases, leaving 7 bases between the germline ends. Per germline, CDR1 SNHLY and CDR2 FYNNEI. The CDR3 length is 12 residues. CDR3 bases: TGTGCCAGCAGAGTCATTACCGGGGAGCTGTTTTTT. Encoded protein: CASRVITGELFF.

This chain joins TRBV20-1 and TRBJ2-5; 8 bases fit TRBD2. Germline V gene lookup returns CDR1 DFQATT and CDR2 SNEGSKA (reference sequence). Trimming cost V 6 bases and J 5 bases; bases outside gene matches: 11. This CDR3 is 14 amino acids long. The DNA for the CDR3 is TGCAGTGCCTCTCAACGGGGGGGCCGGGAGACCCAGTACTTC. Translating gives CSASQRGGRETQYF.

The rearrangement uses TRBV12-3 or TRBV12-4 and TRBJ1-2; D ambiguous. The CDR3 runs to 13 residues. Deletions cut 4 bases from V and 4 bases from J, with 10 bases between. The CDR3 spells CASSYSQTYGYTF. The CDR3 bases are TGTGCCAGCAGTTACAGCCAGACCTATGGCTACACCTTC.

CDR3 nucleotides: TGTGCCAGCAGTACACTAGGGTGGCAGCCCCAGCATTTT. This encodes CASSTLGWQPQHF. The chain carries TRBV2 and TRBJ1-5; D unclear. V was clipped by 5 bases and J by 7 bases, with 12 bases between them. Germline loops: CDR1 SNHLY, CDR2 FYNNEI. The CDR3 is 13 residues long.

This chain links TRBV4-1 with TRBJ2-5, with D perhaps matching TRBD1 or TRBD2 (5 bases each). Trimming pared 0 bases from V and 5 bases from J, leaving 16 bases between. This CDR3 has 16 residues. Germline V lookup: CDR1 MGHRA, CDR2 YSYEKL. The CDR3, as DNA: TGCGCCAGCAGCCAAGAAGTCCTGGGAGAGGGGGAGACCCAGTACTTC. Translating it yields CASSQEVLGEGETQYF.

A few counts support this clonotype. This sequence joins TRBV12-3 or TRBV12-4 and TRBJ2-7; D remains unclear. This CDR3 has 12 residues. V dropped 6 bases and J dropped 5 bases, with 11 bases sitting between them. The CDR3 loop is CASSRDGHEQYF. In nucleotides, the CDR3 is TGTGCCAGCAGCCGTGATGGCCACGAGCAGTACTTC.

This clonotype was observed a handful of times. This chain uses TRBV7-3 with TRBJ2-2; unclear D gene. The V gene lost 2 bases and the J gene lost 2 bases, with 12 bases spanning the gap. CDR1 is SGHTA, CDR2 FQGTGA, per germline. The CDR3 consists of 16 residues. In nucleotides, the CDR3 is TGTGCCAGCAGCTTAGATGCCGGAGCAAACACCGGGGAGCTGTTTTTT. Amino acid sequence: CASSLDAGANTGELFF.

The rearrangement links TRBV5-5 to TRBJ2-7; D is uncertain. The germline V and J ends were trimmed by 4 bases and 1 base, with 18 bases remaining between them. CDR3 length: 16 amino acids. The germline CDR1 and CDR2 sequences are SGHKS and YYEKEE (reference sequence). This chain's CDR3 is CASSPIPDGTSYEQYF. The CDR3 DNA follows: TGTGCCAGCAGCCCTATCCCGGACGGTACATCCTACGAGCAGTACTTC.

Note on this clonotype: At one of its ends the junction is not consistent with the germline gene, which may arise from a read error. The chain joins TRBV7-3 to TRBJ1-1, with D unresolved. The V gene's germline CDR1 is SGHTA and CDR2 FQGTGA. The CDR3 sequence is 12 residues long. This CDR3 is CTSSLRNTEAFF. As DNA, the CDR3 is TGTACCAGCAGCTTAAGAAACACTGAAGCTTTCTTT.

This clonotype was detected many times. This chain uses TRBV9 with TRBJ2-5; 9 nucleotides align to TRBD2. Germline lookup yields CDR1 SGDLS and CDR2 YYNGEE. V shed 0 bases and J 1 base; nucleotides not matched to a gene: 1. The CDR3 is 15 amino acids. CDR3 sequence: CASSVEREVQETQYF. The CDR3, as DNA: TGTGCCAGCAGCGTAGAGCGGGAGGTCCAAGAGACCCAGTACTTC.

The chain links TRBV28 to TRBJ1-5, with 7 bases matching TRBD1. Germline V gene lookup returns CDR1 MDHEN and CDR2 SYDVKM. This CDR3 is 16 amino acids long. Trimming cost V 5 bases and J 6 bases; bases outside gene matches: 13. The CDR3 DNA reads as TGTGCCAGCAGTAGGGTAACAGGGGCGAGGGGTCAGCCCCAGCATTTT. Translated, it gives CASSRVTGARGQPQHF.

The chain couples TRBV15 to TRBJ1-3, with 8 bases matching TRBD1. Per germline, CDR1 LNHNV and CDR2 YYDKDF (reference sequence). The CDR3 totals 15 residues. The trim removed 5 bases at V and 0 bases at J, leaving 3 bases unmatched. The CDR3, as DNA: TGTGCCACCAGCGGACAGGGATCCTCTGGAAACACCATATATTTT. Translated: CATSGQGSSGNTIYF.